The 3 T cell receptor beta chains below were found in one sample sequenced in a study of cytomegalovirus exposure and HLA in healthy donors. Primers for the PCR totalled 60 Vbeta and 13 Jbeta. The table came from immunoSEQ multiplex PCR; TCRdb's copy has only in-frame clones and leaves some out. The repertoire consists of about 78,000 clones, with around 82% occurring once and the leading ten covering approximately 1%. The specimen sequenced was PBMCs. These receptor sequences come from a male donor in good health and CMV-seronegative.

J is TRBJ1-2 and V is TRBV5-1; 7 bases match TRBD1. V dropped 0 bases and J dropped 10; count of bases not matched to a gene: 6. The length of the CDR3 is 13 residues. Germline lookup yields CDR1 SGHRS and CDR2 YFSETQ. CDR3 in DNA: TGCGCCAGCAGCTTGGGACAGGGCGTGGACTACACCTTC. Translated, it gives CASSLGQGVDYTF.

This chain links TRBV5-1 with TRBJ2-7; the match to TRBD2 covers 9 bases. The germline CDR1 and CDR2 sequences are SGHRS and YFSETQ. V trimming: 4 bases; J trimming: 4 bases; junction bases outside the gene matches: 6. The CDR3 has 14 residues. The CDR3 DNA follows: TGCGCCAGCAGCATAGCGGGAGCTCCGTACGAGCAGTACTTC. Amino acids: CASSIAGAPYEQYF.

The rearrangement joins TRBV27 to TRBJ2-5; 8 bases are a match to TRBD2. This CDR3 has 16 amino acids. J lost 3 bases, V lost 5 bases, and 11 bases had no gene match. CDR1 is MNHEY and CDR2 is SMNVEV in the germline V gene (reference sequence). This CDR3 is CASSKLAATRKETQYF. In DNA form, the CDR3 reads TGTGCCAGCAGTAAACTAGCGGCCACAAGAAAAGAGACCCAGTACTTC.